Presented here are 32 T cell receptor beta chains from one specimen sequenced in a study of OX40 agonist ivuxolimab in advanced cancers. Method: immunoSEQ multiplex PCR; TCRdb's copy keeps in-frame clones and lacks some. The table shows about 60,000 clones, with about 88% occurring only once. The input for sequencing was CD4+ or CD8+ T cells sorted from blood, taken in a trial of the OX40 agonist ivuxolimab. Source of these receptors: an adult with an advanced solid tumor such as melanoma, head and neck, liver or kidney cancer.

This chain's CDR3 is CASSEFEGFGSPLHF. The DNA of the CDR3 is TGTGCCAGCAGTGAGTTTGAGGGCTTCGGATCACCCCTCCACTTT. V is TRBV25-1 and J is TRBJ1-6; no reliable D call. V lost 3 bases and J lost 10, with 16 bases in between. Germline-derived CDR1 and CDR2 are MGHDK and SYGVNS. The CDR3 covers 15 residues.

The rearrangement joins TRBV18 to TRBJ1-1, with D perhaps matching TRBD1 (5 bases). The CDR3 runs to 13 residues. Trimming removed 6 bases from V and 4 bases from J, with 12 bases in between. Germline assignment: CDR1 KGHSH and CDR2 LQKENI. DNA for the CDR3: TGTGCCAGCTCCCTCGGAGGGACCACTGAAGCTTTCTTT. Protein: CASSLGGTTEAFF.

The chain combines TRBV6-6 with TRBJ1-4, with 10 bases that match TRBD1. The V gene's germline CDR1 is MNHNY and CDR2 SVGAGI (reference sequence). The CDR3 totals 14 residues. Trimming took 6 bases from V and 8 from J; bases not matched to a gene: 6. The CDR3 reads CASRPTGGGEKLFF. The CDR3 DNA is TGTGCCAGCAGGCCGACAGGGGGCGGGGAAAAACTGTTTTTT.

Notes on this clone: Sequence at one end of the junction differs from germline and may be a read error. The CDR3 DNA reads TGTGCCAGCCCACCCATGGTAGGGTCAAACAATGAGCAGTTCTTC. Translating gives CASPPMVGSNNEQFF. This rearrangement joins TRBV18 to TRBJ2-1; no clear D gene. This CDR3 spans 15 amino acids. In germline, CDR1 is KGHSH, CDR2 LQKENI.

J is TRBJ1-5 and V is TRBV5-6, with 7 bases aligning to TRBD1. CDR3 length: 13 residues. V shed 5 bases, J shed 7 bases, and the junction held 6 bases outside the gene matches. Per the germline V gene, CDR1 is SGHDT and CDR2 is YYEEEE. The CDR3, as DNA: TGTGCCAGCAGTTACGGGACAGCCCAGCCCCAGCATTTT. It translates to CASSYGTAQPQHF.

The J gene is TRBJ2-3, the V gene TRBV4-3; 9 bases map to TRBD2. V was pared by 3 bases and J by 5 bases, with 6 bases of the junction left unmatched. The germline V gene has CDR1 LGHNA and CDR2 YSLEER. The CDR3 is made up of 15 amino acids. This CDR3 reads CASSHEREEGDTQYF. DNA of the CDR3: TGCGCCAGCAGCCACGAGCGGGAGGAGGGAGATACGCAGTATTTT.

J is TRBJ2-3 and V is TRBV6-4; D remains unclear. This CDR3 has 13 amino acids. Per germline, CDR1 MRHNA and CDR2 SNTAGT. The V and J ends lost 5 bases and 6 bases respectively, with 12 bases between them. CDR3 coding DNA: TGTGCCAGCAGTAACGACGCCGCCGATACGCAGTATTTT. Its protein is CASSNDAADTQYF.

CDR3: CSARRPDTQYF. The CDR3, as DNA: TGCAGTGCTAGACGCCCAGATACGCAGTATTTT. The chain combines TRBV20-1 with TRBJ2-3, with D unclear. The CDR3 has 11 amino acids. Trimming shortened V by 2 bases and J by 4 bases, and 4 bases separated the two germline ends. Germline V lookup: CDR1 DFQATT, CDR2 SNEGSKA (reference sequence).

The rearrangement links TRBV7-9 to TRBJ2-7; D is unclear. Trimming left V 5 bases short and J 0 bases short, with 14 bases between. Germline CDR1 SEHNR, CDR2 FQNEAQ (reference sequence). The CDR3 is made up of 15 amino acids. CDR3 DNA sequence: TGTGCCAGCAGCCCGGACGGACCCAACTCCTACGAGCAGTACGTC. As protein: CASSPDGPNSYEQYV.

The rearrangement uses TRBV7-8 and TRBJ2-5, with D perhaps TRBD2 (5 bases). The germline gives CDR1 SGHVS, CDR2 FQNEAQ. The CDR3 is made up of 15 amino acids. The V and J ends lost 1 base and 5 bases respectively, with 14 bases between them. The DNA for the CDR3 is TGTGCCAGCAGCTTAGTTTCGCCTAGCTGGGAGACCCAGTACTTC. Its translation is CASSLVSPSWETQYF.

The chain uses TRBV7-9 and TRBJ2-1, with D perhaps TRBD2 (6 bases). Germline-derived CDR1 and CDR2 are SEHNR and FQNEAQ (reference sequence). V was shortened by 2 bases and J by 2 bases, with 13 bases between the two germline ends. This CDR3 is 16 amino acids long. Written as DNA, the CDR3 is TGTGCCAGCAGCTTACTGACGGGAGAGACCTACAATGAGCAGTTCTTC. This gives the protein CASSLLTGETYNEQFF.

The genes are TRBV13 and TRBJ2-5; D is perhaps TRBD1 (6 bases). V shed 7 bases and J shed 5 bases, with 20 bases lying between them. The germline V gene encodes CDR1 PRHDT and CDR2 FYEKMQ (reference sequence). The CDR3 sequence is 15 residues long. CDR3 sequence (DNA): TGTGCCAGCAAATGGAGACAGGATGGTGGGGAGACCCAGTACTTC. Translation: CASKWRQDGGETQYF.

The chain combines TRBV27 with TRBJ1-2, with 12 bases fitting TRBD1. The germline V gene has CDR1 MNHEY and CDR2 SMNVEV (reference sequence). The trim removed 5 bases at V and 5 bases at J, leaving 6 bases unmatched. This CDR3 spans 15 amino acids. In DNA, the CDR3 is TGTGCCAGCAGTATGGGACAGGGGGCCCTTTATGGCTACACCTTC. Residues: CASSMGQGALYGYTF.

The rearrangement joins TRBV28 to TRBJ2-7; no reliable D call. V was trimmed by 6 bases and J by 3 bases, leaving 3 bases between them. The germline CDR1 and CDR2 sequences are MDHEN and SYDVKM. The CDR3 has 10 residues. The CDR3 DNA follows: TGTGCCAGCAGGGGCTACGAGCAGTACTTC. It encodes CASRGYEQYF. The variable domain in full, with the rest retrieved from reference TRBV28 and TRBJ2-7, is DVKVTQSSRYLVKRTGEKVFLECVQDMDHENMFWYRQDPGLGLRLIYFSYDVKMKEKGDIPEGYSVSREKKERFSLILESASTNQTSMYLCASRGYEQYFGPGTRLTVT.

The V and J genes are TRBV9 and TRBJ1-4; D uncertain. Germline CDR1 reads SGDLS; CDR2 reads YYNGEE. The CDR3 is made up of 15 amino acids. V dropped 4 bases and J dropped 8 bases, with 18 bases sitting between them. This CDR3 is CASSQWGGGEEKLFF. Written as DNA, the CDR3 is TGTGCCAGCAGCCAGTGGGGAGGAGGAGAAGAAAAACTGTTTTTT.

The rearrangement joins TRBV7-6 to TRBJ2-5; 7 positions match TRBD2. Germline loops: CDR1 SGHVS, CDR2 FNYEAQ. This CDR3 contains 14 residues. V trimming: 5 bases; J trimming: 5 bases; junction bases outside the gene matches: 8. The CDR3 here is CASSPRASGETQYF. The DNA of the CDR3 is TGTGCCAGCAGCCCCCGAGCTAGCGGTGAGACCCAGTACTTC.

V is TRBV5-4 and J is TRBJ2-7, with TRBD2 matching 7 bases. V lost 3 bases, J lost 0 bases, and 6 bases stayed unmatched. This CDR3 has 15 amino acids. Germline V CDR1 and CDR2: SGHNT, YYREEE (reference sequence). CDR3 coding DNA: TGTGCCAGCAGCTGGGAGGGTGGGAGCTCCTACGAGCAGTACTTC. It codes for CASSWEGGSSYEQYF.

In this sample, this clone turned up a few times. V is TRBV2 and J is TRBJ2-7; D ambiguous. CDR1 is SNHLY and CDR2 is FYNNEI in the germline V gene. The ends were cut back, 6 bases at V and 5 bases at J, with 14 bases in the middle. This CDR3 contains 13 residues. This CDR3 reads CASSHRVGDEQYV. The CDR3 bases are TGTGCCAGCAGCCATCGGGTAGGCGACGAGCAGTACGTC.

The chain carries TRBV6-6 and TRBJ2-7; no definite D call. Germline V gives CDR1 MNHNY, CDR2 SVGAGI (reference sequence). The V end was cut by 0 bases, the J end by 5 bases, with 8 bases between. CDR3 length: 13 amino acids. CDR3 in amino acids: CASSYSGRNEQYV. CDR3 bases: TGTGCCAGCAGTTACTCCGGCAGAAACGAGCAGTACGTC.

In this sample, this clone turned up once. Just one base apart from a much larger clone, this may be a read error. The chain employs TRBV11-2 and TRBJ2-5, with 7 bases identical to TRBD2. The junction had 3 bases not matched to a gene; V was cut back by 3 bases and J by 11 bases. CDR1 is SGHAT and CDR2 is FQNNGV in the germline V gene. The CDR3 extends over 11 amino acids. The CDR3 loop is CASSFGREQYF. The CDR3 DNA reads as TGTGCCAGCAGCTTTGGGAGGGAGCAGTACTTC.

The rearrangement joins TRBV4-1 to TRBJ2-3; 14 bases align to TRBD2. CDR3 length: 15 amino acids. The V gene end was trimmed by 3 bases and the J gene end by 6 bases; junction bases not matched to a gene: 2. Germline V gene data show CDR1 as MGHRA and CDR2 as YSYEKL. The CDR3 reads CASSQGLAGEDTQYF. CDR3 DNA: TGCGCCAGCAGCCAGGGACTAGCGGGAGAGGATACGCAGTATTTT.

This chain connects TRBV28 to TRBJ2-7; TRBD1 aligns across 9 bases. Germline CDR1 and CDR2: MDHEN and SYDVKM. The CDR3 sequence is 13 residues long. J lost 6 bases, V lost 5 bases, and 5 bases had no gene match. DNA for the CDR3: TGTGCCAGCAGTACGGGACAGGGTAGCGAGCAGTACTTC. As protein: CASSTGQGSEQYF.

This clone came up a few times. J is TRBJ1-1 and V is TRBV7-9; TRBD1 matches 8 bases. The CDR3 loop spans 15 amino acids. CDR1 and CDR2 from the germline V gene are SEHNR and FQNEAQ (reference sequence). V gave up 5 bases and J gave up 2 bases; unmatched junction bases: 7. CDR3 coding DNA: TGTGCCAGCAGCACGCGGGACAGGAGAAACACTGAAGCTTTCTTT. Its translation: CASSTRDRRNTEAFF.

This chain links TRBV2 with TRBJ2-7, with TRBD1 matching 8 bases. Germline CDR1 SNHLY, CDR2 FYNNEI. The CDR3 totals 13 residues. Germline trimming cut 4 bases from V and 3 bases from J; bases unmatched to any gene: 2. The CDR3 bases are TGTGCCAGCAGTGGGACAGGGAGCTACGAGCAGTACGTC. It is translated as CASSGTGSYEQYV.

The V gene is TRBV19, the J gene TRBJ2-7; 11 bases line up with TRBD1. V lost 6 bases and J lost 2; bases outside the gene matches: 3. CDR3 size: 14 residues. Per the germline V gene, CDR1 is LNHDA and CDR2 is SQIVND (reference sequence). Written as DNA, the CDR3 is TGTGCCAGTAGCGAGGGACAGGGGGCCTACGAGCAGTACTTC. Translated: CASSEGQGAYEQYF.

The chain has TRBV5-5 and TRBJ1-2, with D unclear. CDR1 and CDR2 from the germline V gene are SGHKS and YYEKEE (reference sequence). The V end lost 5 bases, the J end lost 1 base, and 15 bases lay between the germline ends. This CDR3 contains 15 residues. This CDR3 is CASSSGDVYNYGYTF. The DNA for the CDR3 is TGTGCCAGCAGTTCCGGCGACGTGTATAACTATGGCTACACCTTC.

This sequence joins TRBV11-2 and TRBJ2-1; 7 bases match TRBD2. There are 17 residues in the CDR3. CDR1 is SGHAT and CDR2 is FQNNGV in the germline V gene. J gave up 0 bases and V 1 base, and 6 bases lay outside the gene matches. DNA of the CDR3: TGTGCCAGCAGCTTAGGCCCCCGCGGGAGCTCCTACAATGAGCAGTTCTTC. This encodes CASSLGPRGSSYNEQFF.

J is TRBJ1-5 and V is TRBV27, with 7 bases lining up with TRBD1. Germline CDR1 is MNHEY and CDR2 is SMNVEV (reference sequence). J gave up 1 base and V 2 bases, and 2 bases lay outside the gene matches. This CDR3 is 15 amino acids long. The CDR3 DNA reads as TGTGCCAGCAGTTTAACAGGGGAAAGCAATCAGCCCCAGCATTTT. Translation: CASSLTGESNQPQHF.

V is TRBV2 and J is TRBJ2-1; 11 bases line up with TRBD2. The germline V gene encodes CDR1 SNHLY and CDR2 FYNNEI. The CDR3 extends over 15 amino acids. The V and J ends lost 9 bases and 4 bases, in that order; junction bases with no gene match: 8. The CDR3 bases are TGTGCCAGTGTCGAAGGGACTAGCGGTTACAATGAGCAGTTCTTC. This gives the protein CASVEGTSGYNEQFF.

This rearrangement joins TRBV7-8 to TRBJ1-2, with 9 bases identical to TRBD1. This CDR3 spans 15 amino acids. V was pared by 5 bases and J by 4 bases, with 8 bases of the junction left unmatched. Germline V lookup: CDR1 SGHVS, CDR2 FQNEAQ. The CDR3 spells CASSLGQGRVYGYTF. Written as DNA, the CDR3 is TGTGCCAGCAGCCTCGGACAGGGGCGGGTCTATGGCTACACCTTC. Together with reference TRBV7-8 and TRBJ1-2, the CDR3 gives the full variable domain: GAGVSQSPRYKVAKRGQDVALRCDPISGHVSLFWYQQALGQGPEFLTYFQNEAQLDKSGLPSDRFFAERPEGSVSTLKIQRTQQEDSAVYLCASSLGQGRVYGYTFGSGTRLTVV.

CDR3 protein: CASSESHPGFSYNSPLHF. In nucleotides, the CDR3 is TGTGCCAGCAGTGAATCCCACCCGGGGTTTTCCTATAATTCACCCCTCCACTTT. This sequence joins TRBV6-1 and TRBJ1-6; D gene uncertain. The ends were cut back, 2 bases at V and 1 base at J, with 15 bases in the middle. Germline CDR1 MNHNS, CDR2 SASEGT. The CDR3 has 18 residues.

DNA of the CDR3: TGCGCCAGCAGCCAAGTAACCCCCGAGGAGCGGGAGGTCCGAGAGACCCAGTACTTC. It codes for CASSQVTPEEREVRETQYF. This chain links TRBV4-1 with TRBJ2-5; TRBD2 aligns across 9 bases. Germline V gene sequence: CDR1 MGHRA, CDR2 YSYEKL. The junction had 16 bases not matched to a gene; V was cut back by 1 base and J by 4 bases. The CDR3 runs to 19 residues.